The rows below give T cell receptor beta chains drawn from one sample of a study of cytomegalovirus exposure and HLA in healthy donors. Measured with immunoSEQ multiplex PCR; TCRdb has only the in-frame clones, and not every one. This sample has about 180,000 clones, with about 85% found just once. The source material was PBMCs. The receptors shown here come from a boy between 2 and 15 years old in good health and CMV-seronegative. The CDR3 runs from the conserved cysteine through the conserved F or W. D genes are given only for firm matches. Part of the rows lack a size; the others show once, few, many or a class for expanded clones.

clone_size	v_call	j_call	d_call	cdr3_aa	cdr3_nt
few	TRBV28	TRBJ2-3	TRBD2	CASSPGGGKGTDTQYF	TGTGCCAGCAGCCCGGGGGGGGGAAAGGGCACAGATACGCAGTATTTT
-	TRBV9	TRBJ2-2	TRBD2	CASSDPHLRGRGWGELFF	TGTGCCAGCAGCGACCCCCACTTACGCGGGAGGGGCTGGGGGGAGCTGTTTTTT
-	TRBV19	TRBJ2-1	TRBD2	CASSRLAGGAYNEQFF	TGTGCCAGTAGTCGATTAGCGGGAGGGGCCTACAATGAGCAGTTCTTC
-	TRBV27	TRBJ2-7	-	CASSLSRLTSYEQYF	TGTGCCAGCAGTTTATCGAGGCTAACCTCCTACGAGCAGTACTTC
-	TRBV2	TRBJ2-6	-	CASSTGSAVSVLTF	TGTGCCAGCAGCACGGGGTCCGCGGTCAGCGTCCTGACTTTC
-	TRBV7-2	TRBJ1-6	-	CASRPPGSYNSPLHF	TGTGCCAGCAGACCCCCAGGGTCCTATAATTCACCCCTCCACTTT
few	TRBV7-9	TRBJ2-3	-	CASTVGITIGTQYF	TGTGCCAGCACTGTCGGGATCACGATCGGTACGCAGTATTTT
-	TRBV9	TRBJ2-2	-	CASMFSGGELFF	TGTGCCAGCATGTTTTCCGGCGGGGAGCTGTTTTTT
-	TRBV11-2	TRBJ2-7	TRBD1	CASSLGLGQIYEQYF	TGTGCCAGCAGCTTAGGCCTGGGACAGATCTACGAGCAGTACTTC
-	TRBV10-3	TRBJ1-1	-	CAIRGGGEAFF	TGTGCCATCAGGGGAGGCGGTGAAGCTTTCTTT
-	TRBV2	TRBJ2-1	TRBD2	CAIAGREYRNEQFF	TGTGCCATCGCCGGGCGGGAGTATAGAAATGAGCAGTTCTTC
-	TRBV28	TRBJ1-5	-	CASSSGQREPQHF	TGTGCCAGCAGTTCGGGACAAAGGGAGCCCCAGCATTTT
-	TRBV6-4	TRBJ2-7	-	CASRGQTGGSYEQYF	TGTGCCAGCAGAGGACAGACGGGGGGTTCCTACGAGCAGTACTTC
-	TRBV7-2	TRBJ2-1	TRBD2	CASSLLPAGGGYNEQFF	TGTGCCAGCAGCTTATTACCAGCGGGGGGAGGTTACAATGAGCAGTTCTTC
-	TRBV21-1	TRBJ2-3	-	CASSALSGRKTDTQYF	TGTGCCAGCAGCGCGCTTAGCGGGAGGAAAACAGATACGCAGTATTTT
-	TRBV19	TRBJ2-2	TRBD1	CASSSGQGITGELFF	TGTGCCAGTAGTTCGGGACAGGGGATCACCGGGGAGCTGTTTTTT